A selection of T cell receptor beta chains follows, all from one sample in a study of beta chain features in type 1 diabetes. TCRdb's table, derived via immunoSEQ multiplex PCR, lists solely in-frame clones and lacks some. The sample lists 200,000 to 300,000 clones, about a tenth seen once, with about 0.018% in the top ten. Specimen: naive CD4+ T cells from blood. The receptors were gathered from a man between 25 and 39 years old with type 1 diabetes. Both conserved end residues are part of each CDR3. The order of the fields is clone size, D gene, J gene, V gene, CDR3 DNA, CDR3 protein. The D gene is left open where the match is weak. A row's size may be missing; if present it is once, few, many or a size class.

clone_size: few; d_call: NA; j_call: TRBJ1-1; v_call: TRBV14; cdr3_nt: TGTGCCAGCAGCCAAGTAGTAAACCGAGGAGCTTTCTTT; cdr3_aa: CASSQVVNRGAFF
clone_size: few; d_call: TRBD2; j_call: TRBJ2-5; v_call: TRBV6-5; cdr3_nt: TGTGCCAGCACCCAACTGCCAGCGGGGGAAGAGACCCAGTACTTC; cdr3_aa: CASTQLPAGEETQYF
clone_size: few; d_call: NA; j_call: TRBJ2-5; v_call: TRBV7-9; cdr3_nt: TGTGCCAGCAGCACCTACTTGGGGAGGGAGACCCAGTACTTC; cdr3_aa: CASSTYLGRETQYF
clone_size: few; d_call: TRBD2; j_call: TRBJ2-1; v_call: TRBV4-3; cdr3_nt: TGCGCCAGCAGCCAAGAGGCAGGGAGGGGAAATGAGCAGTTCTTC; cdr3_aa: CASSQEAGRGNEQFF
clone_size: few; d_call: NA; j_call: TRBJ2-5; v_call: TRBV5-1; cdr3_nt: TGCGCCAGCAGCGGCGGGTCAGCGGATGAAGAGACCCAGTACTTC; cdr3_aa: CASSGGSADEETQYF
clone_size: NA; d_call: TRBD1; j_call: TRBJ2-5; v_call: TRBV6-5; cdr3_nt: TGTGCCAGCAAGAGGACAGGGCAAGAGACCCAGTACTTC; cdr3_aa: CASKRTGQETQYF
clone_size: NA; d_call: TRBD1; j_call: TRBJ2-5; v_call: TRBV2; cdr3_nt: TGTGCCAGCAGTGAGGGGACAGAAGAGACCCAGTACTTC; cdr3_aa: CASSEGTEETQYF
clone_size: few; d_call: NA; j_call: TRBJ1-1; v_call: TRBV29-1; cdr3_nt: TGCAGCGCCTCAGGGATGTACACTGAAGCTTTCTTT; cdr3_aa: CSASGMYTEAFF
clone_size: few; d_call: TRBD1; j_call: TRBJ1-5; v_call: TRBV5-4; cdr3_nt: TGTGCCAGCAGCTCAGGGGGAAAGGGGGGGCCCCAGCATTTT; cdr3_aa: CASSSGGKGGPQHF
clone_size: NA; d_call: TRBD1; j_call: TRBJ2-3; v_call: TRBV7-2; cdr3_nt: TGTGCCAGCAGCCCGAGTGGGACAGATATCTCAGATACGCAGTATTTT; cdr3_aa: CASSPSGTDISDTQYF
clone_size: few; d_call: NA; j_call: TRBJ1-4; v_call: TRBV6-6; cdr3_nt: TGTGCCAGCAGACCGGGACAAGGTTATGAAAAACTGTTTTTT; cdr3_aa: CASRPGQGYEKLFF
clone_size: few; d_call: NA; j_call: TRBJ2-3; v_call: TRBV7-8; cdr3_nt: TGTGCCAGCAGCTTACTAGAGACAGATACGCAGTATTTT; cdr3_aa: CASSLLETDTQYF
clone_size: NA; d_call: NA; j_call: TRBJ2-7; v_call: TRBV27; cdr3_nt: TGTGCCATTTGGACCGCGGGTTCCTACGAGCAGTACTTC; cdr3_aa: CAIWTAGSYEQYF
clone_size: few; d_call: TRBD1; j_call: TRBJ2-3; v_call: TRBV23-1; cdr3_nt: TGCGCCAGCAGTCGACCGGGACAGAAAACAGATACGCAGTATTTT; cdr3_aa: CASSRPGQKTDTQYF
clone_size: NA; d_call: TRBD1; j_call: TRBJ1-4; v_call: TRBV30; cdr3_nt: TGTGCCTGGAGTCCAACCCGGACAGGGGCTAATGAAAAACTGTTTTTT; cdr3_aa: CAWSPTRTGANEKLFF
clone_size: NA; d_call: TRBD2; j_call: TRBJ2-1; v_call: TRBV18; cdr3_nt: TGTGCCAGCTCACCCTCTAGCGGGGGACGGGGTGAGCAGTTCTTC; cdr3_aa: CASSPSSGGRGEQFF
clone_size: NA; d_call: TRBD1; j_call: TRBJ2-7; v_call: TRBV28; cdr3_nt: TGTGCCAGCAGAGGGGGCCTCGAGCAGTACTTC; cdr3_aa: CASRGGLEQYF
clone_size: few; d_call: NA; j_call: TRBJ1-1; v_call: TRBV7-2; cdr3_nt: TGTGCCAGCAGCCCTCAAGGGGGGAACACTGAAGCTTTCTTT; cdr3_aa: CASSPQGGNTEAFF
clone_size: NA; d_call: TRBD1; j_call: TRBJ2-3; v_call: TRBV9; cdr3_nt: TGTGCCAGCAGCGTAGAGCCCGGGACAGGGGCAGATACGCAGTATTTT; cdr3_aa: CASSVEPGTGADTQYF
clone_size: NA; d_call: TRBD1; j_call: TRBJ1-2; v_call: TRBV7-6; cdr3_nt: TGTGCCAGCAGCACTTACCCTTCTGGGACAGGGAACTATGGCTACACCTTC; cdr3_aa: CASSTYPSGTGNYGYTF
clone_size: few; d_call: TRBD2; j_call: TRBJ2-3; v_call: TRBV28; cdr3_nt: TGTGCCAGCAGTGCGGGGGGCGCGGGTTCAGATACGCAGTATTTT; cdr3_aa: CASSAGGAGSDTQYF
clone_size: few; d_call: NA; j_call: TRBJ2-3; v_call: TRBV7-2; cdr3_nt: TGTGCCAGCAGCCGATATCGGACAGCACTCACAGATACGCAGTATTTT; cdr3_aa: CASSRYRTALTDTQYF
clone_size: few; d_call: NA; j_call: TRBJ2-3; v_call: TRBV5-1; cdr3_nt: TGCGCCAGCAGCGGGCCACGCACAGATACGCAGTATTTT; cdr3_aa: CASSGPRTDTQYF
clone_size: NA; d_call: TRBD2; j_call: TRBJ2-3; v_call: TRBV9; cdr3_nt: TGTGCCAGCAGCGTAGGAAGGACTAGCGGAGATACGCAGTATTTT; cdr3_aa: CASSVGRTSGDTQYF
clone_size: NA; d_call: NA; j_call: TRBJ2-1; v_call: TRBV18; cdr3_nt: TGTGCCAGCTCACCAATGGGCGATGAGCAGTTCTTC; cdr3_aa: CASSPMGDEQFF
clone_size: few; d_call: NA; j_call: TRBJ1-6; v_call: TRBV6-6; cdr3_nt: TGTGCCAGCTCGGTCTTCGTGGATTCACCCCTCCACTTT; cdr3_aa: CASSVFVDSPLHF
clone_size: NA; d_call: NA; j_call: TRBJ1-5; v_call: TRBV19; cdr3_nt: TGTGCCAGTAGTATACTTGGCTCTCAGCCCCAGCATTTT; cdr3_aa: CASSILGSQPQHF
clone_size: NA; d_call: TRBD2; j_call: TRBJ2-7; v_call: TRBV5-1; cdr3_nt: TGCGCCAGCAGCCCTCCCCGGGGGGACGAGCAGTACTTC; cdr3_aa: CASSPPRGDEQYF
clone_size: NA; d_call: TRBD1; j_call: TRBJ2-2; v_call: TRBV7-9; cdr3_nt: TGTGCCAGCAGCTTAGCTTCCGGGACAGTTAACACCGGGGAGCTGTTTTTT; cdr3_aa: CASSLASGTVNTGELFF
clone_size: few; d_call: NA; j_call: TRBJ2-1; v_call: TRBV4-2; cdr3_nt: TGTGCCAGCAGCCAGCACAACGATTATGAGCAGTTCTTC; cdr3_aa: CASSQHNDYEQFF
clone_size: few; d_call: TRBD1; j_call: TRBJ2-6; v_call: TRBV18; cdr3_nt: TGTGCCAGCTCACCAGGGACAGCTTTCTACTCTGGGGCCAACGTCCTGACTTTC; cdr3_aa: CASSPGTAFYSGANVLTF
clone_size: NA; d_call: NA; j_call: TRBJ2-7; v_call: TRBV18; cdr3_nt: TGTGCCAGCTCACTGGTTGAGGGCCGGCCCGAGCAGTACTTC; cdr3_aa: CASSLVEGRPEQYF
clone_size: NA; d_call: NA; j_call: TRBJ1-1; v_call: TRBV14; cdr3_nt: TGTGCCAGCAGCCAAAGTGGGAGGACTGAAGCTTTCTTT; cdr3_aa: CASSQSGRTEAFF
clone_size: NA; d_call: NA; j_call: TRBJ2-7; v_call: TRBV2; cdr3_nt: TGTGCCAGCAGTGCGGAGAAAAGGAGCTACGAGCAGTACTTC; cdr3_aa: CASSAEKRSYEQYF
clone_size: NA; d_call: TRBD2; j_call: TRBJ2-3; v_call: TRBV9; cdr3_nt: TGTGCCAGCAGCCCCACGGCGGGGGGGATAGATACGCAGTATTTT; cdr3_aa: CASSPTAGGIDTQYF
clone_size: NA; d_call: TRBD2; j_call: TRBJ2-7; v_call: TRBV30; cdr3_nt: TGTGCCTGGAGTTCCTGGGGGGGCTACGAGCAGTACTTC; cdr3_aa: CAWSSWGGYEQYF
clone_size: NA; d_call: NA; j_call: TRBJ2-4; v_call: TRBV5-4; cdr3_nt: TGTGCCAGCAGCCCCGGTGCCAAAAACATTCAGTACTTC; cdr3_aa: CASSPGAKNIQYF
clone_size: NA; d_call: TRBD1; j_call: TRBJ1-6; v_call: TRBV9; cdr3_nt: TGTGCCAGCAGCGTTACCGGGACAGCGAATTCACCCCTCCACTTT; cdr3_aa: CASSVTGTANSPLHF